A selection of T cell receptor beta chains follows, all from one sample in a study of Ad26.COV2.S vaccination and SARS-CoV-2 variants. Generated by immunoSEQ multiplex PCR, the TCRdb table keeps only in-frame clones and is missing some. The sample has more than 300,000 clones, more than 70% seen once. This specimen consisted of peripheral blood, obtained in a trial of Ad26.COV2.S vaccine versus placebo. These receptors all stem from a person between 18 and 65 years old who received the Ad26.COV2.S COVID-19 vaccine or a placebo. Each CDR3 is given with its conserved first and last residue. The D gene is left open where the match is weak. Expanded clones get a size class; other rows say once, few or many, or leave the size out.

v_call	j_call	clone_size	d_call	cdr3_nt	cdr3_aa
TRBV11-2	TRBJ2-7	.	.	TGTGCCAGCAAAGTGTCGCAGGGCACCGACGAGCAGTACTTC	CASKVSQGTDEQYF
TRBV6-2/TRBV6-3	TRBJ1-4	.	.	TGTGCCAGCAGTTCCAGGGGCACCGGGCCTTATAATGAAAAACTGTTTTTT	CASSSRGTGPYNEKLFF
TRBV6-5	TRBJ2-3	.	.	TGTGCCAGCATCCGCGGGGACCGGGATACGCAGTATTTT	CASIRGDRDTQYF
TRBV6-5	TRBJ2-5	.	TRBD2	TGTGCCAGCAGTAGGGCGGGGGGACCACAAGAGACCCAGTACTTC	CASSRAGGPQETQYF
TRBV19	TRBJ1-4	.	.	TGTGCCAGTAGTACGGAGGGTCGGGCTAATGAAAAACTGTTTTTT	CASSTEGRANEKLFF
TRBV2	TRBJ2-2	few	TRBD2	TGTGCCAGCAATCCGGGACTAGTGCGCACCGGGGAGCTGTTTTTT	CASNPGLVRTGELFF
TRBV30	TRBJ1-1	.	TRBD1	TGTGCCTGGAGAGACAGGGCTAGTCCCACTGAAGCTTTCTTT	CAWRDRASPTEAFF
TRBV6-5	TRBJ1-2	.	.	TGTGCCAGCAGGGAGACGGTTGTTAGAGGCTACACCTTC	CASRETVVRGYTF
TRBV30	TRBJ2-1	.	.	TGTGCCTGGAGTGATACTCCGTTCAATGAGCAGTTCTTC	CAWSDTPFNEQFF
TRBV19	TRBJ2-1	.	.	TGTGCCAGTAGTAGAGCATCCGGGGTGCCGTACAATGAGCAGTTCTTC	CASSRASGVPYNEQFF